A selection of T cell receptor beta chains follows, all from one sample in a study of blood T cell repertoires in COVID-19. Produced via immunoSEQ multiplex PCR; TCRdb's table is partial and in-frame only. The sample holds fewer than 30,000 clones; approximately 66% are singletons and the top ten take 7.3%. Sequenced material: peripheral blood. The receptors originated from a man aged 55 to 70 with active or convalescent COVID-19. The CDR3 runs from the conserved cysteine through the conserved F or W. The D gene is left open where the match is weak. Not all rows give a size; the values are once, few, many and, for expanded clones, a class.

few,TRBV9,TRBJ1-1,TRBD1,TGTGCCAGCAGCGATGAACAGGGGGAGAGAACTGAAGCTTTCTTT,CASSDEQGERTEAFF
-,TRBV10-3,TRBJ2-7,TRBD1,TGTGCCATCAGTGACCGGGACAGGGGATACCACGAGCAGTACTTC,CAISDRDRGYHEQYF
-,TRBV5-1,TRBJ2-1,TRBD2,TGCGCCAGCAGCAAGGGCGGGACTAGCGGATACAATGAGCAGTTCTTC,CASSKGGTSGYNEQFF
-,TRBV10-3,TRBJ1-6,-,TGTGCCATCAGTGAGTCGAGTTGGGACATTAGTTCACCCCTCCACTTT,CAISESSWDISSPLHF
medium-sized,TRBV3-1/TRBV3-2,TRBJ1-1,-,TGTGCCAGCAGCCAAGAGGTCAGGGGAGCTGAAGCTTTCTTT,CASSQEVRGAEAFF
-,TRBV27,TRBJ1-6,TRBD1,TGTGCCAGCAGTTTTTCAGGGGGATCACCCCTCCACTTT,CASSFSGGSPLHF
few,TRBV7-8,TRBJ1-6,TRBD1,TGTGCCAGCAGCCCCCGAGGGGGACAGGGGGCTAATTCACCCCTCCACTTT,CASSPRGGQGANSPLHF
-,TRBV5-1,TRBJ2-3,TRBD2,TGCGCCAGCAGTCGGAGCGGGAGGGCCGAAGATACGCAGTATTTT,CASSRSGRAEDTQYF
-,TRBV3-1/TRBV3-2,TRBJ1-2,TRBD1,TGTGCCAGCAGCCTAGCCGGGACAGGGTCCCGCGCGGGTCACACCTTC,CASSLAGTGSRAGHTF
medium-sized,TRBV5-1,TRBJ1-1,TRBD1,TGCGCCAGCAGCTTGGTTGGCAGGGGGACTGAAGCTTTCTTT,CASSLVGRGTEAFF